Described below is a single T cell receptor beta chain sequence and its context. Its specificity is not known. The data stem from a study of OX40 agonist ivuxolimab in advanced cancers. Points from the study as a whole: Low clonal expansion, among the lowest seen, marked partial responders at 0.1-3.0 mg/kg. Blood T cells, both CD4+ and CD8+, expanded clonally by week 6 at 0.1 to 3.0 mg/kg.

J was trimmed by 6 bases and V by 0 bases; bases with no gene match: 6. This CDR3 comprises 16 residues. In germline, CDR1 is MGHRA, CDR2 YSYEKL. Produced via immunoSEQ multiplex PCR; TCRdb's table is partial and in-frame only. The sample holds about 120,000 clones, 80% to 90% seen once. This clonotype was obtained from an adult with an advanced solid tumor such as melanoma, head and neck, liver or kidney cancer. This sequence joins TRBV4-1 and TRBJ2-3; TRBD2 agrees at 10 bases. Source: CD4+ or CD8+ T cells sorted from blood, taken in a trial of the OX40 agonist ivuxolimab. The CDR3 sequence is CASSQESSGGGDTQYF. The CDR3 coding sequence is TGCGCCAGCAGCCAAGAGTCTAGCGGGGGAGGGGATACGCAGTATTTT.